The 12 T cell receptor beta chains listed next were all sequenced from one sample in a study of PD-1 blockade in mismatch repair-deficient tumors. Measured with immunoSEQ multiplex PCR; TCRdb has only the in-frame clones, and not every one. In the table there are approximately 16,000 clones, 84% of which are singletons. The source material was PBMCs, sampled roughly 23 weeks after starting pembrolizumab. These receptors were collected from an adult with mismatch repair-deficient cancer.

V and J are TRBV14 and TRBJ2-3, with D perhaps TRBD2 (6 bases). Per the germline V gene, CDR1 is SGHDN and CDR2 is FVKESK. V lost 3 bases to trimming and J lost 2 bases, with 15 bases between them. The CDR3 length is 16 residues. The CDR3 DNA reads TGTGCCAGCAGCCAGGCCCTAGCGCTTTCCACAGATACGCAGTATTTT. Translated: CASSQALALSTDTQYF.

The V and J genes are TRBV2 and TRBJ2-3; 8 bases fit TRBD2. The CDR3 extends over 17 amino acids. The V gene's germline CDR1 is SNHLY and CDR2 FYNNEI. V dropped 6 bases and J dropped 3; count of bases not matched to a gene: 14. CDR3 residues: CASRAAYTSGVTDTQYF. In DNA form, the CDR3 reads TGTGCCAGCAGGGCCGCCTACACTAGCGGTGTAACAGATACGCAGTATTTT. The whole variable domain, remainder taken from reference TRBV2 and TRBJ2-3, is EPEVTQTPSHQVTQMGQEVILRCVPISNHLYFYWYRQILGQKVEFLVSFYNNEISEKSEIFDDQFSVERPDGSNFTLKIRSTKLEDSAMYFCASRAAYTSGVTDTQYFGPGTRLTVL.

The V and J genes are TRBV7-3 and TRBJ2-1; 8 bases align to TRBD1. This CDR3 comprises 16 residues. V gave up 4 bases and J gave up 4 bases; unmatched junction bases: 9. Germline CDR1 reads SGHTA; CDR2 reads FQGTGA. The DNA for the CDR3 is TGTGCCAGCAGCTCGTACCGGGACAGGAATTACAATGAGCAGTTCTTC. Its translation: CASSSYRDRNYNEQFF. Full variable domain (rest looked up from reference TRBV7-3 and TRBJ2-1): GAGVSQTPSNKVTEKGKYVELRCDPISGHTALYWYRQSLGQGPEFLIYFQGTGAADDSGLPNDRFFAVRPEGSVSTLKIQRTERGDSAVYLCASSSYRDRNYNEQFFGPGTRLTVL.

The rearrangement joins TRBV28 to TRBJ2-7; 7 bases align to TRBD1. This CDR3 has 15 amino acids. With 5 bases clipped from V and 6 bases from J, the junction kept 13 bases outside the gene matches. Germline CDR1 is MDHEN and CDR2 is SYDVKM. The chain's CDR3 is CASSLTGVGVREQYF. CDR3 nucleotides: TGTGCCAGCAGTCTAACAGGGGTCGGAGTCCGCGAGCAGTACTTC.

CDR3 DNA: TGTGCCAGCAGTTTCGGGACTAGTGGTTACAATGAGCAGTTCTTC. Its translation is CASSFGTSGYNEQFF. V is TRBV2 and J is TRBJ2-1; TRBD2 aligns across 8 bases. V gave up 5 bases and J gave up 4 bases; unmatched junction bases: 7. This CDR3 spans 15 amino acids. CDR1 and CDR2 from the germline V gene are SNHLY and FYNNEI. The entire variable domain, with the rest obtained from reference TRBV2 and TRBJ2-1, is as follows: EPEVTQTPSHQVTQMGQEVILRCVPISNHLYFYWYRQILGQKVEFLVSFYNNEISEKSEIFDDQFSVERPDGSNFTLKIRSTKLEDSAMYFCASSFGTSGYNEQFFGPGTRLTVL.

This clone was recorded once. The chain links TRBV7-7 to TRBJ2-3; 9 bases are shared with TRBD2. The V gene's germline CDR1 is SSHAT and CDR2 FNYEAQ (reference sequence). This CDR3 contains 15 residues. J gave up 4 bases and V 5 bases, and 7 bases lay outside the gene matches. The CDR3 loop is CASSPAGGFADTQYF. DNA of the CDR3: TGTGCCAGCAGCCCGGCGGGAGGGTTCGCAGATACGCAGTATTTT.

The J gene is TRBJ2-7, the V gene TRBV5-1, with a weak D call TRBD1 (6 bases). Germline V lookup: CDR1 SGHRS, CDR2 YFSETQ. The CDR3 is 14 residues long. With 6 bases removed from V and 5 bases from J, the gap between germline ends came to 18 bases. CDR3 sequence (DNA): TGCGCCAGCAACGCCCAACAGGGTTCTCACGAGCAGTACTTC. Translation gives CASNAQQGSHEQYF.

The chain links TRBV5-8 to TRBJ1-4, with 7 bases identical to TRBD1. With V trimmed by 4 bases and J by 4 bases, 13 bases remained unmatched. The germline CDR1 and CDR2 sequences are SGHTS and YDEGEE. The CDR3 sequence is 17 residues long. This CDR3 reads CASSNPRGGTDNEKLFF. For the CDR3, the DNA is TGTGCCAGCAGCAACCCTCGAGGGGGGACAGATAATGAAAAACTGTTTTTT.

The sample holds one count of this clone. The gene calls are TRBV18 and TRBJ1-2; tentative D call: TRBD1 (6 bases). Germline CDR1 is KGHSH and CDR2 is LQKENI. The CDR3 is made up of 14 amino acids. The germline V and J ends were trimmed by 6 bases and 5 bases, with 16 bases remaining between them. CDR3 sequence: CASSQATGKYGYTF. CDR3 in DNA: TGTGCCAGCTCGCAGGCGACAGGAAAGTATGGCTACACCTTC.

In nucleotides, the CDR3 is TGTGCCAGCAGTTTACTCGGACAGGACTCGGACTATGGCTACACCTTC. Translated: CASSLLGQDSDYGYTF. The J gene is TRBJ1-2, the V gene TRBV28; 7 bases are shared with TRBD1. This CDR3 has 16 residues. V was pared by 2 bases and J by 3 bases, with 9 bases of the junction left unmatched. CDR1 MDHEN and CDR2 SYDVKM come from the germline V gene.

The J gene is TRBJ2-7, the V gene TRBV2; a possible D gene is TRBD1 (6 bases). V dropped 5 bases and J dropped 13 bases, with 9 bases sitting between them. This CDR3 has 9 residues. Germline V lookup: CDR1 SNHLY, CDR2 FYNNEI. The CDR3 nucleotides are TGTGCCAGCAGTCCGGGACACTACTTC. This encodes CASSPGHYF.

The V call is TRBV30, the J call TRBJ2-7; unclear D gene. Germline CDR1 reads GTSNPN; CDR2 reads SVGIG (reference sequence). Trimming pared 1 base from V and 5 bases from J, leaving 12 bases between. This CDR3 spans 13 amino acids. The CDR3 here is CAWSAGMFHEQYF. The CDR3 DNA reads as TGTGCCTGGAGTGCTGGCATGTTCCACGAGCAGTACTTC.